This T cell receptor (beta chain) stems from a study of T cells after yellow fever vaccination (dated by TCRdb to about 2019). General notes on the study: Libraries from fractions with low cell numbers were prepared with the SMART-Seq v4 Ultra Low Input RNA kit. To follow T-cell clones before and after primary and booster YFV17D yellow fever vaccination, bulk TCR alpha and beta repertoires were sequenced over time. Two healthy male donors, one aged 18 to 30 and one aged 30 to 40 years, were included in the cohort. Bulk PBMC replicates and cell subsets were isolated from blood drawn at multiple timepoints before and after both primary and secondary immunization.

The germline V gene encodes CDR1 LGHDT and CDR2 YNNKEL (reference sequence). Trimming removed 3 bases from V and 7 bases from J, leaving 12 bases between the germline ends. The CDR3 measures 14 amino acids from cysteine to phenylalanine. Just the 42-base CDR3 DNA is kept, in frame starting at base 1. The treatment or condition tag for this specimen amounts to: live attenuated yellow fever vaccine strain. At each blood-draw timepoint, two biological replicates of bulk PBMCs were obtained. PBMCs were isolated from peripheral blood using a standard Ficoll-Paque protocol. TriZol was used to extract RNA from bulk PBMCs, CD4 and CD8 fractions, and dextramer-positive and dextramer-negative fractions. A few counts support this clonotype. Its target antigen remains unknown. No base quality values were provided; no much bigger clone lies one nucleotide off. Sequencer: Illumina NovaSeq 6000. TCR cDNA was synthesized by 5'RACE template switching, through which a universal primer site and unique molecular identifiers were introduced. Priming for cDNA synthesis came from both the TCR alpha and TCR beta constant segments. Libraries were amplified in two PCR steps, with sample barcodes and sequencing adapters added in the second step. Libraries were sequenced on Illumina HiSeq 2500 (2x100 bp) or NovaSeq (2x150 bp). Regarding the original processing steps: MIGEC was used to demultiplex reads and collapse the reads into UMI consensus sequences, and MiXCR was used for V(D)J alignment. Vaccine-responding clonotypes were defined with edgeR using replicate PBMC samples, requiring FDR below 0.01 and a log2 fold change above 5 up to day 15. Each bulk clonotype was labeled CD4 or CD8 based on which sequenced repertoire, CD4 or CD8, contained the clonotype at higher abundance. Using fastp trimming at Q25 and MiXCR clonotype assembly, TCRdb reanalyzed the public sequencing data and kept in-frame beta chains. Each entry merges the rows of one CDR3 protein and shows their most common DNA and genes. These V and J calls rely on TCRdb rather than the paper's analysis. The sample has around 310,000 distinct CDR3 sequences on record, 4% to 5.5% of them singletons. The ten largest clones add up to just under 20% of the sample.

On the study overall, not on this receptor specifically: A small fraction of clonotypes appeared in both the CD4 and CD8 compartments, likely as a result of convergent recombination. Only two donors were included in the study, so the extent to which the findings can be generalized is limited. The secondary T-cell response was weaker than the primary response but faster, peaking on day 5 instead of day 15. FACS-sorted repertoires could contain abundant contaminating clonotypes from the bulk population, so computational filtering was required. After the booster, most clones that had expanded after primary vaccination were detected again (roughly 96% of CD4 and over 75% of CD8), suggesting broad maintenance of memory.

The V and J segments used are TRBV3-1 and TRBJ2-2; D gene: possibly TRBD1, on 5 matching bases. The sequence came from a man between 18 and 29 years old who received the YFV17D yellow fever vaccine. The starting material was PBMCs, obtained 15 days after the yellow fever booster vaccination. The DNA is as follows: TGTGCCAGCAGCCAGATAGGGGCCGGCGGGGAGCTGTTTTTT. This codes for CASSQIGAGGELFF. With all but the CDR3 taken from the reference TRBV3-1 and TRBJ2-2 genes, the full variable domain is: DTAVSQTPKYLVTQMGNDKSIKCEQNLGHDTMYWYKQDSKKFLKIMFSYNNKELIINETVPNRFSPKSPDKAHLNLHINSLELGDSAVYFCASSQIGAGGELFFGEGSRLTVL.